A selection of T cell receptor beta chains follows, all from one sample in a study of blood T cell repertoires in COVID-19. Profiling relied on immunoSEQ multiplex PCR, and the TCRdb table lists in-frame clones only, not all of them. The sample includes approximately 350,000 clones, roughly nine tenths of them seen just once. The sample taken for sequencing was PBMCs or T cells enriched from blood (not recorded which). The receptors stem from a man aged 18 to 35 who had recovered from COVID-19. Both conserved end residues are part of each CDR3. Each record gives: V gene, D gene, J gene, clone size, CDR3 protein, CDR3 DNA. A D gene is named only where the DNA matches it firmly. Clone size is shown for a subset of rows, as once, few, many or a class of expanded clone.

TRBV29-1	TRBD2	TRBJ2-7	-	CSASSGGGFKEQYF	TGCAGCGCCTCCTCGGGGGGGGGCTTTAAAGAGCAGTACTTC
TRBV4-2	TRBD2	TRBJ2-1	-	CASSHGIVQGLAHNEQFF	TGTGCCAGCAGCCATGGGATCGTACAGGGACTAGCCCACAATGAGCAGTTCTTC
TRBV11-3	-	TRBJ2-3	-	CASSHGGAADTQYF	TGTGCCAGCAGTCACGGAGGTGCGGCAGATACGCAGTATTTT
TRBV11-2	-	TRBJ2-6	-	CASSYPGGLTSGANVLTF	TGTGCCAGCAGCTACCCAGGGGGACTTACCTCTGGGGCCAACGTCCTGACTTTC
TRBV10-3	TRBD1	TRBJ2-7	-	CAISESGDRIPYEQYF	TGTGCCATCAGTGAGTCGGGGGACAGAATTCCCTACGAGCAGTACTTC
TRBV4-3	TRBD1	TRBJ2-7	-	CASSLNTWGQGISYEQYF	TGCGCCAGCAGCCTTAATACATGGGGACAGGGTATCTCCTACGAGCAGTACTTC
TRBV18	TRBD1	TRBJ2-5	-	CASSPGQGVGETQYF	TGTGCCAGCTCACCCGGACAGGGAGTAGGAGAGACCCAGTACTTC
TRBV21-1	-	TRBJ2-1	-	CASSYGTSGSYNEQFF	TGTGCCAGCAGTTACGGGACTAGCGGAAGCTACAATGAGCAGTTCTTC
TRBV11-2	TRBD1	TRBJ1-1	-	CASSLTGGRTEAFF	TGTGCCAGCAGCCTCACAGGGGGGAGAACTGAAGCTTTCTTT
TRBV11-2	TRBD1	TRBJ2-7	-	CASSANRGFYEQYF	TGTGCCAGCAGCGCCAACAGGGGGTTCTACGAGCAGTACTTC
TRBV10-3	-	TRBJ2-7	-	CAISGATGSGGDSEQYF	TGTGCCATCAGTGGCGCCACCGGCTCCGGCGGTGATAGCGAGCAGTACTTC
TRBV5-4	-	TRBJ2-5	-	CASSLVQDQETQYF	TGTGCCAGCAGCTTGGTGCAGGACCAAGAGACCCAGTACTTC
TRBV28	TRBD1	TRBJ1-1	-	CASSLNPGTGTTEAFF	TGTGCCAGCAGTCTTAACCCTGGGACAGGGACGACTGAAGCTTTCTTT
TRBV21-1	-	TRBJ2-7	once	CASSNTEPKTGQGDRTPTYEQYF	TGTGCCAGCAGCAATACTGAGCCAAAGACCGGACAGGGGGATCGTACACCGACCTACGAGCAGTACTTC
TRBV3-1/TRBV3-2	-	TRBJ2-4	-	CASSPGTPLAKNIQYF	TGTGCCAGCAGCCCTGGGACTCCACTAGCCAAAAACATTCAGTACTTC
TRBV4-1	TRBD1	TRBJ1-1	-	CASSQDRGPTEAFF	TGCGCCAGCAGCCAGGACAGGGGTCCCACTGAAGCTTTCTTT
TRBV10-3	-	TRBJ2-3	once	CAIQALAPTDTQYF	TGTGCCATCCAAGCGTTGGCCCCCACAGATACGCAGTATTTT
TRBV5-1	TRBD2	TRBJ2-3	-	CASSLAGGSADTQYF	TGCGCCAGCAGCTTGGCGGGAGGATCTGCAGATACGCAGTATTTT
TRBV9	-	TRBJ1-6	-	CASSVNSGSNSPLHF	TGTGCCAGCAGCGTTAATTCGGGTTCTAATTCACCCCTCCACTTT
TRBV5-8	TRBD1	TRBJ1-4	-	CASSLEGGTNEKLFF	TGTGCCAGCAGCTTGGAAGGGGGCACTAATGAAAAACTGTTTTTT
TRBV5-1	-	TRBJ2-1	-	CASRAEAQSYNEQFF	TGCGCCAGCAGGGCCGAGGCCCAGTCCTACAATGAGCAGTTCTTC
TRBV29-1	TRBD1	TRBJ1-2	-	CSVQQMGQGEGGYTF	TGCAGCGTGCAACAAATGGGACAGGGGGAAGGGGGCTACACCTTC
TRBV5-1	-	TRBJ1-4	-	CASSLAAGTNEKLFF	TGCGCCAGCAGCTTGGCCGCAGGAACTAATGAAAAACTGTTTTTT
TRBV5-4	TRBD1	TRBJ2-3	-	CASSLAGTGEVMQYF	TGTGCCAGCAGCTTGGCCGGGACAGGGGAGGTGATGCAGTATTTT
TRBV27	-	TRBJ1-6	-	CASSLGGSRPSDSPLHF	TGTGCCAGCAGTTTAGGGGGCAGTCGTCCGTCGGATTCACCCCTCCACTTT
TRBV18	-	TRBJ2-1	-	CASSPPNGENEQFF	TGTGCCAGCTCACCACCCAACGGGGAAAATGAGCAGTTCTTC
TRBV27	TRBD1	TRBJ1-6	-	CASRREGANSPLHF	TGTGCCAGCCGACGAGAGGGGGCTAATTCACCCCTCCACTTT
TRBV6-4	-	TRBJ1-6	-	CASSDGGHYNSPLHF	TGTGCCAGCAGTGACGGTGGGCACTATAATTCACCCCTCCACTTT
TRBV18	-	TRBJ2-3	-	CASQRTDTQYF	TGTGCCAGCCAGAGGACAGATACGCAGTATTTT
TRBV5-1	TRBD1	TRBJ1-1	-	CASSGQVSNTEAFF	TGCGCCAGCAGCGGACAGGTTTCAAACACTGAAGCTTTCTTT
TRBV19	TRBD1	TRBJ1-4	-	CASSTAGQTNEKLFF	TGTGCCAGTAGTACGGCGGGACAGACTAATGAAAAACTGTTTTTT
TRBV19	TRBD2	TRBJ2-3	-	CASSIPSAGAEDTQYF	TGTGCCAGTAGTATACCTTCAGCGGGAGCGGAAGATACGCAGTATTTT
TRBV4-1	-	TRBJ2-7	-	CASSQPGGGLREQYF	TGCGCCAGCAGCCAACCTGGGGGGGGGCTGAGGGAGCAGTACTTC
TRBV6-5	-	TRBJ1-4	once	CASGGGEMEKLFF	TGTGCCAGCGGAGGGGGGGAGATGGAAAAACTGTTTTTT
TRBV6-5	TRBD1	TRBJ1-3	once	CASSRDRLTGNTIYF	TGTGCCAGCAGTCGGGACAGGTTAACTGGAAACACCATATATTTT
TRBV14	TRBD1	TRBJ1-3	-	CASSQAQGKSSGNTIYF	TGTGCCAGCAGCCAAGCACAGGGGAAGAGCTCTGGAAACACCATATATTTT
TRBV3-1/TRBV3-2	-	TRBJ1-2	-	CASSQERIRTFGYTF	TGTGCCAGCAGCCAAGAACGAATTAGAACTTTTGGCTACACCTTC
TRBV9	-	TRBJ1-3	-	CASSGGGGPSKVGNTIYF	TGTGCCAGCAGCGGCGGGGGTGGCCCTTCTAAGGTTGGAAACACCATATATTTT
TRBV7-3	-	TRBJ2-3	-	CASSQNDRDTQYF	TGTGCCAGCAGCCAAAATGATAGAGATACGCAGTATTTT
TRBV3-1/TRBV3-2	-	TRBJ2-2	-	CASSQTGHINTGELFF	TGTGCCAGCAGCCAGACGGGACATATTAACACCGGGGAGCTGTTTTTT
TRBV5-1	-	TRBJ2-2	-	CASSRTENTGELFF	TGCGCCAGCAGCAGGACAGAGAACACCGGGGAGCTGTTTTTT
TRBV7-2	TRBD1	TRBJ2-3	-	CASSWTGGARGTDTQYF	TGTGCCAGCAGCTGGACAGGGGGCGCTAGGGGCACAGATACGCAGTATTTT
TRBV5-1	-	TRBJ2-5	-	CASSSGSLQETQYF	TGCGCCAGCAGCTCGGGGAGCCTACAAGAGACCCAGTACTTC
TRBV27	-	TRBJ2-1	-	CASSSRSYNEQFF	TGTGCCAGCAGCTCGCGGTCCTACAATGAGCAGTTCTTC
TRBV6-2/TRBV6-3	TRBD1	TRBJ1-1	-	CASSLQGAMNTEAFF	TGTGCCAGCAGTTTACAGGGGGCCATGAACACTGAAGCTTTCTTT
TRBV5-4	-	TRBJ1-2	-	CASSLAGDYGYTF	TGTGCCAGCAGCTTGGCGGGGGACTATGGCTACACCTTC
TRBV27	TRBD2	TRBJ2-3	-	CASSLRPGLVADTQYF	TGTGCCAGCAGTCTCAGACCGGGACTAGTCGCAGATACGCAGTATTTT
TRBV3-1/TRBV3-2	-	TRBJ2-4	-	CASSQGEVIQYF	TGTGCCAGCAGCCAGGGGGAGGTCATTCAGTACTTC
TRBV10-3	TRBD1	TRBJ2-7	-	CATTGQGSEQYF	TGTGCCACCACGGGACAGGGAAGCGAGCAGTACTTC
TRBV5-5	-	TRBJ1-1	-	CASSLAGDLNTEAFF	TGTGCCAGCAGCTTGGCCGGGGATCTAAACACTGAAGCTTTCTTT
TRBV20-1	-	TRBJ1-5	-	CSASQATGYQPQHF	TGCAGTGCTAGTCAGGCAACAGGATATCAGCCCCAGCATTTT
TRBV11-2	-	TRBJ1-4	-	CASSLDIPGTLNEKLFF	TGTGCCAGCAGCTTAGATATCCCCGGGACACTAAATGAAAAACTGTTTTTT
TRBV21-1	-	TRBJ2-7	once	CASKGQGEQIYEQYF	TGTGCCAGCAAGGGGCAGGGGGAACAGATCTACGAGCAGTACTTC